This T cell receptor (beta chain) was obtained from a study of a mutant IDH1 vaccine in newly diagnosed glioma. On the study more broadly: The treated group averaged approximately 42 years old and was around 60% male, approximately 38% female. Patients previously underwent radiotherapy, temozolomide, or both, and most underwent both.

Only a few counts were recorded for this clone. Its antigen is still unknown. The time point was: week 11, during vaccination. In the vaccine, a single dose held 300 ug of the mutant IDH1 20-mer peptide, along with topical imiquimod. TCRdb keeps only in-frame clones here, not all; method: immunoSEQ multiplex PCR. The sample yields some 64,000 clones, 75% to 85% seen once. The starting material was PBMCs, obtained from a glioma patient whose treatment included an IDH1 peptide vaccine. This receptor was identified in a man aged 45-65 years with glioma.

Here the CDR3 DNA reads TGTGCCAGCAGACCCATAAGATTCAACACCGGGGAGCTGTTTTTT. Amino acids: CASRPIRFNTGELFF. The rearrangement links TRBV28 to TRBJ2-2; D ambiguous. V shed 6 bases and J shed 2 bases, with 13 bases lying between them. Germline loops: CDR1 MDHEN, CDR2 SYDVKM. The length of the CDR3 is 15 residues.